This T cell receptor beta chain was sequenced in a study of blood T cell repertoires in COVID-19. Study at large: Nucleic acid was either cDNA or gDNA, and it came from T cells, B-cell-depleted T cells, or PBMCs.

Repertoires were generated with immunoSEQ multiplex PCR, while TCRdb's copy carries only in-frame clones and drops some. The table includes a few hundred thousand clones, more than 90% detected once. Germline V lookup: CDR1 SGHAT, CDR2 FQNNGV. CDR3 length: 15 amino acids. V gave up 5 bases and J gave up 10 bases, with 18 bases separating them. Enrolled through a virtual design, the participants were between roughly 18 and 100 years of age and came from about two dozen US areas. Clinical history as reported by participants underpinned cohort assignment. The study counted Cohort 3 donors as recovered given two negative PCRs, clearance, or symptom resolution.

The specimen was PBMCs or T cells enriched from blood (not recorded which). The TCR comes from a woman aged 25 to 39 who had recovered from COVID-19. This chain links TRBV11-2 with TRBJ1-6; D call uncertain. CDR3 coding DNA: TGTGCCAGCAGCCCCGGGTCATACCGTGGGTCACCCCTCCACTTT. Its translation is CASSPGSYRGSPLHF.